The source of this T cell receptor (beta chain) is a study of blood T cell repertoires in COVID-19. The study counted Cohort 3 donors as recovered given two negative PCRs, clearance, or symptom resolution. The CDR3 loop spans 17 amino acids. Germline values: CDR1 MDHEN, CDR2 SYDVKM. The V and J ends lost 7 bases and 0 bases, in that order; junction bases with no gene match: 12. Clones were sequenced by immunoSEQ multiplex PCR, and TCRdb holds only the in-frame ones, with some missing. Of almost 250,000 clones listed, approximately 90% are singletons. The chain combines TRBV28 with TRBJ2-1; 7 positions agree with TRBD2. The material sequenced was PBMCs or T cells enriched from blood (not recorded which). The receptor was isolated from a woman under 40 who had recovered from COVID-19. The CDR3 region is CASTVILAASSYNEQFF. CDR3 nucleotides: TGTGCCAGCACTGTAATTCTAGCGGCAAGCTCCTACAATGAGCAGTTCTTC. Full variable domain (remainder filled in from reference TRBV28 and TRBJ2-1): DVKVTQSSRYLVKRTGEKVFLECVQDMDHENMFWYRQDPGLGLRLIYFSYDVKMKEKGDIPEGYSVSREKKERFSLILESASTNQTSMYLCASTVILAASSYNEQFFGPGTRLTVL.